This TCR beta chain is from a study of CXCR3-negative and CXCR3-positive naive CD8 T cells. The study's findings and limits: Researchers report that CXCR3-positive naive cells carry more hydrophobic TRB CDR3s than CXCR3-negative naive cells. Sequencing showed both naive subsets with comparably high diversity, and memory CD8+ cells much lower.

Germline V CDR1 and CDR2: SGHTA, FQGNSA. The CDR3 length is 17 residues. In the case of this clonotype: The antigen is unknown.

cDNA libraries for TRB were generated by 5' RACE incorporating UMI labels. One entry per CDR3 protein, without DNA, is what TCRdb gives after re-calling the 5' RACE reads. The sample data list 35,000 to 45,000 distinct CDR3 sequences. This clonotype was sampled from a human donor in good health. Some clones in this sample may be carry-over from other donors' samples. This chain joins TRBV7-2 and TRBJ1-2; TCRdb's D call, TRBD1, is unchecked because there is no DNA. Material: naive CXCR3- CD8+ T cells from blood. As for subset: CD45RO-CCR7+CD27+CD95- naive CD8+ T cells lacking CXCR3 (TNR3-). The CDR3 loop reads CASSLAPGTAGDYGYTF.